This TCR beta chain was recovered during a study of T cell responses to AZD1222 COVID-19 vaccine. Clones were sequenced by immunoSEQ multiplex PCR, and TCRdb holds only the in-frame ones, with some missing. The data contain just under 150,000 clones, roughly 88% of them singletons. Study findings and constraints: CD4 TCRs covered the whole spike, strongest at regions 160-218 and 743-854.

A remark on this clone: Its antigen remains unidentified.

This CDR3 is built from 15 residues. Per the germline V gene, CDR1 is SGHNT and CDR2 is YENEEA. Trimming removed 4 bases from V and 2 bases from J, with 12 bases in between. Specimen: peripheral blood, collected 28 days after the second dose of the MenACWY control vaccine. This chain connects TRBV11-3 to TRBJ1-3; a possible D gene is TRBD1 (6 bases). The sequence came from an adult who received the MenACWY meningococcal vaccine as a control. Here the CDR3 DNA reads TGTGCCAGCAGCTCGATCTCAGGGGCTGGAAACACCATATATTTT. This sequence encodes CASSSISGAGNTIYF. Looking up the rest from reference TRBV11-3 and TRBJ1-3 gives the full variable domain: EAGVVQSPRYKIIEKKQPVAFWCNPISGHNTLYWYLQNLGQGPELLIRYENEEAVDDSQLPKDRFSAERLKGVDSTLKIQPAELGDSAVYLCASSSISGAGNTIYFGEGSWLTVV.